The clone carrying this T cell receptor beta chain showed up many times. Its antigen is undetermined. The sample belongs to a study of blood T cells in healthy people across ages. General study points: Investigators treated diversity estimates from one million T cells as underestimates.

A minimum of 5 micrograms of total RNA was extracted per sample. A second PCR of 7 to 11 cycles used a sample-barcoded 5' primer and a J-beta primer mix. TCRdb reprocessed the 5' RACE reads with MiXCR, giving one entry per CDR3 protein. The sample lists some 1,500,000 distinct CDR3 sequences, roughly two fifths seen once, with approximately 4% in the top ten. The CDR3 covers 14 residues. The trim removed 6 bases at V and 2 bases at J, leaving 7 bases unmatched. Germline CDR1 SQVTM, CDR2 ANQGSEA. The sequenced sample consisted of blood. V gene TRBV29-1 combines with J gene TRBJ2-1; 7 bases map to TRBD1. The receptor's source is a woman between 18 and 29 years old in good health. The CDR3 nucleotides are TGCAGCGTCGTGGGACAGAATACCTACAATGAGCAGTTCTTC. Translating gives CSVVGQNTYNEQFF.